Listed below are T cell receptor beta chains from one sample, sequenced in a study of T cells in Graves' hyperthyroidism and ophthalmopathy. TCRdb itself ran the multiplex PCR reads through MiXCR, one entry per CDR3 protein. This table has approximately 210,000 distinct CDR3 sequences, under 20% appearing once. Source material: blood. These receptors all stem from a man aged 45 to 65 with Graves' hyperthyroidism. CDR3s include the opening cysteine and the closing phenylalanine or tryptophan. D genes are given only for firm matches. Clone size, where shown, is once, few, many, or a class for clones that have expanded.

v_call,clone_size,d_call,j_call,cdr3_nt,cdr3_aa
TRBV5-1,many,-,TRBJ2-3,TGCGCCAGCAGCTCCCGGACTGCTACAGATACGCAGTATTTT,CASSSRTATDTQYF
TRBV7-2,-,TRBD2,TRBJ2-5,TGTGCCAGCAGCTTACGTCGGGAGGGCGGGCAGACCCAGTACTTC,CASSLRREGGQTQYF
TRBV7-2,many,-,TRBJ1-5,TGTGCCAGCAGCTTAGTTTGGCGGGATCAGCCCCAGCATTTT,CASSLVWRDQPQHF
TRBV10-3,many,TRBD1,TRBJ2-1,TGTGCCATCAGTGACCTCGCGACAGGGAATGAGCAGTTCTTC,CAISDLATGNEQFF
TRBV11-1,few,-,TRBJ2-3,TGTGCCAGCAGCTTATTTGATTGGAACACAGATACGCAGTATTTT,CASSLFDWNTDTQYF
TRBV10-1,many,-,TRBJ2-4,TGCGCCAGCAGTGGGGGTCCAGAGGGGGACATTCAGTACTTC,CASSGGPEGDIQYF
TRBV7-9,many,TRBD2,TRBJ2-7,TGTGCCAGCAGCTTGGGATTAGCGGGAGGGCGAGAGCAGTACTTC,CASSLGLAGGREQYF
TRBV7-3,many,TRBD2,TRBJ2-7,TGTGCCAGCAGCGTCAAAACTAGCGGGACGAACTACGAGCAGTACTTC,CASSVKTSGTNYEQYF
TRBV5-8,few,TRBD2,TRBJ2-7,TGTGCCAGCAGCTGGACTAGCGGGGGCACCTACGAGCAGTACTTC,CASSWTSGGTYEQYF
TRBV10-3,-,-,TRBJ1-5,TGTGCCATCAGTGAAATACCTAGCAATCAGCCCCAGCATTTT,CAISEIPSNQPQHF